This T cell receptor beta chain was retrieved from a study of OX40 agonist ivuxolimab in advanced cancers. As for the study in general: Head and neck, renal cell, melanoma or hepatocellular carcinoma were the cancers that dose-escalation patients had. General study findings and limits: Antigen specificity was not determined for the expanded peripheral T cells. Patients who responded partially at 0.1-3.0 mg/kg showed clonal expansion ranking among the lowest.

For this clone: Antigen: not known. Compared with germline, one end of the junction differs, possibly owing to a read error. Additional DNA sequences in this sample encode the identical CDR3.

The CDR3 is 14 amino acids. CDR1 and CDR2 from the germline V gene are MGHRA and YSYEKL. Libraries were prepared by immunoSEQ multiplex PCR; TCRdb keeps only in-frame clonotypes and omits some of them. The sample consists of some 60,000 clones, around 85% of them appearing once. The chain employs TRBV4-1 and TRBJ1-2; D gene uncertain. The specimen comprised CD4+ or CD8+ T cells sorted from blood, sampled in a trial of the OX40 agonist ivuxolimab. The TCR was taken from an adult with an advanced solid tumor such as melanoma, head and neck, liver or kidney cancer. The CDR3 DNA follows: TGCGCCAGTAGCCAAGAAGAGGTAGTCTACGGCTACACCTTC. Protein product: CASSQEEVVYGYTF.